This T cell receptor (beta chain) was captured by sequencing in a study of shared clonotypes between healthy human individuals. The CDR3 is made up of 15 amino acids. Per the germline V gene, CDR1 is SGHKS and CDR2 is YYEKEE (reference sequence). The ends were cut back, 1 base at V and 2 bases at J, with 11 bases in the middle. Sequenced by immunoSEQ multiplex PCR; TCRdb stores in-frame clones only, minus some. The table includes around 200,000 clones, around 63% detected once. The chain links TRBV5-5 to TRBJ2-3; D not certain. The sample was memory CD4+ T cells sorted from blood. Stated subset: CD45RA-negative fraction. This clonotype originated in a man aged 25 to 40 in good health. The CDR3 spells CASSLQSKPTDTQYF. The CDR3 DNA reads TGTGCCAGCAGCTTGCAGTCAAAACCCACAGATACGCAGTATTTT.